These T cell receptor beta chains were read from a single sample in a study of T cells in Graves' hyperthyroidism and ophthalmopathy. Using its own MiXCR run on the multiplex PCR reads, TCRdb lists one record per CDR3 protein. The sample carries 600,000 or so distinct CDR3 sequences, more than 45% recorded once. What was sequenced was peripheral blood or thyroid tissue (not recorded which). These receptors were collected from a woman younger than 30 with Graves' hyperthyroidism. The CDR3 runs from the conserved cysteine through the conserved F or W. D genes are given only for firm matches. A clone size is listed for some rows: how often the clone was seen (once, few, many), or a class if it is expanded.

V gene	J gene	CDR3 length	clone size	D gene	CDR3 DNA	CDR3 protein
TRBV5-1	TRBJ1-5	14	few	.	TGCGCCAGCAGCCTGAGTGAGGGCAATCAGCCCCAGCATTTT	CASSLSEGNQPQHF
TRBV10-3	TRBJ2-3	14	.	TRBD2	TGTGCCATCAGTCTTAGCGGGAGCACAGGTACGCAGTATTTT	CAISLSGSTGTQYF
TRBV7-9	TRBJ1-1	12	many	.	TGTGCCAGCAGCCGTGACAGAACTGAAGCTTTCTTT	CASSRDRTEAFF
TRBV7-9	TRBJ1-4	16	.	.	TGTGCCAGCAGCTTTAATTTTAGGGCCACTAATGAAAAACTGTTTTTT	CASSFNFRATNEKLFF
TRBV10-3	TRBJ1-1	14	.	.	TGTGCCACCAAAACCGGGACGGTGAACACTGAAGCTTTCTTT	CATKTGTVNTEAFF
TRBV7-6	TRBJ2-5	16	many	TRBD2	TGTGCCAGCACGCTACGGTCGGGAGGCGCTCAAGAGACCCAGTACTTC	CASTLRSGGAQETQYF
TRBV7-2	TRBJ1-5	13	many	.	TGTGCCAGCAGCTCCCAGCTTTATCAGCCCCAGCATTTT	CASSSQLYQPQHF
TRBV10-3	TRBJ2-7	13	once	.	TGTGCCATCACGGGGGACTCTCACTACGAGCAGTACTTC	CAITGDSHYEQYF
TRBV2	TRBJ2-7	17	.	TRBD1	TGTGCCAGCAGTTACTCAGATCGAGCGGACAGGGAACACGAGCAGTACTTC	CASSYSDRADREHEQYF
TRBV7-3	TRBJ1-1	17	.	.	TGTGCCAGCAGCTTAGTCGTTTCCGCGAGAAGGAACACTGAAGCTTTCTTT	CASSLVVSARRNTEAFF
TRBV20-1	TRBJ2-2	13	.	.	TGCAGTGCTAGAGAGTCTCTGACCGGGGAGCTGTTTTTT	CSARESLTGELFF
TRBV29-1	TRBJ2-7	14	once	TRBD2	TGCAGCTCCGGTGGGGCTAGCGGAGCCTACGAGCAGTACTTC	CSSGGASGAYEQYF
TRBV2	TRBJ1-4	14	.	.	TGTGCCAGCAGTGGCGGACCATTAGGTGAAAAACTGTTTTTT	CASSGGPLGEKLFF
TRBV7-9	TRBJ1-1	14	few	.	TGTGCCAGCAGCTTAACCCGTTTAAACACTGAGGCTTTCTTT	CASSLTRLNTEAFF
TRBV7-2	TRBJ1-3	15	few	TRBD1	TGTGCCAGCAGCTTGGGACAGTTCTCTGGAAACACCATATATTTT	CASSLGQFSGNTIYF
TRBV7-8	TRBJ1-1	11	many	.	TGTGCCAGCAGCCCCCTGGGGGGAGCTTTCTTT	CASSPLGGAFF
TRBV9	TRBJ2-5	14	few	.	TGTGCCAGCAGCGTTGCAGGGGGGGAAGAGACCCAGTACTTC	CASSVAGGEETQYF
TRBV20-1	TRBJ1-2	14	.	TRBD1	TGCAGTGCTGGGACAGTACCGACTAACTATGGCTACACCTTC	CSAGTVPTNYGYTF
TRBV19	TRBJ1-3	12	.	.	TGTGCCAGTACTCCCCCTGGAAACACCATATATTTT	CASTPPGNTIYF
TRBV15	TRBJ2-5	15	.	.	TGTGCCACCAGCAGAGATCGAGGGAGCGGGGAGACCCAGTACTTC	CATSRDRGSGETQYF
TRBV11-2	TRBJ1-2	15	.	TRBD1	TGTGCCAGCAGCTACCGTACAGGGGGCGCAGGTGGCTACACCTTC	CASSYRTGGAGGYTF
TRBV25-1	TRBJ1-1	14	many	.	TGTGCCAGCAGTGTAGGCAAGTGGGGGACTGAAGCTTTCTTT	CASSVGKWGTEAFF
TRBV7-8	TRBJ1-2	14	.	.	TGTGCCAGCAGCCCTGACACCGGGGGTTCTGGCTACACCTTC	CASSPDTGGSGYTF
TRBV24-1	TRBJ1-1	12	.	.	TGTGCCACCAGTGCTCCAGGGGATGAAGCTTTCTTT	CATSAPGDEAFF
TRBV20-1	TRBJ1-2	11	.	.	TGCAGTGCTAGACTAGCGGGAGGCTACACCTTC	CSARLAGGYTF
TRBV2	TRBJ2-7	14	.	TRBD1	TGTGCCAGCAGTCGAACAGGGGCTCTCTACGAGCAGTACTTC	CASSRTGALYEQYF
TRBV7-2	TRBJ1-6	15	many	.	TGTGCCAGCAGCGATGGCACAGGGCTAGGTTCACCCCTCCACTTT	CASSDGTGLGSPLHF
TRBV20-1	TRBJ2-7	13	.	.	TGCAGTGCTAGCCGGGACACTCCTTACGAGCAGTACTTC	CSASRDTPYEQYF
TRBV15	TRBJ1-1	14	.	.	TGTGCCACCAGCAGGGACAGCGGTGAAAAACAGGCTTTCTTT	CATSRDSGEKQAFF
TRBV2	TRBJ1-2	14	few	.	TGTGCCAGCAGTTTGGCGCGGGCTCCCTATGGCTACACCTTC	CASSLARAPYGYTF
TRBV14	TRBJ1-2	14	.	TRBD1	TGTGCCAGCAGCCAACTATGGGACAGCGATATCTACACCTTC	CASSQLWDSDIYTF
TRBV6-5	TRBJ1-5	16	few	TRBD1	TGTGCCAGCAGTTACTTATGGACAGGGGAGAATCAGCCCCAGCATTTT	CASSYLWTGENQPQHF
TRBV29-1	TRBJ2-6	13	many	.	TGCAGCGTTGATTACGCTGGGGCCAACGTCCTGACTTTC	CSVDYAGANVLTF
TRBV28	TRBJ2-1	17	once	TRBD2	TGTGCCACCAGCCGATTAGGACTAGCGCCGGGGGAGGGTGAGCAGTTCTTC	CATSRLGLAPGEGEQFF
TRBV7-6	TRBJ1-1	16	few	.	TGTGCCAGCAGCTTAACCGGGGCGGACATGAACACTGAAGCTTTCTTT	CASSLTGADMNTEAFF
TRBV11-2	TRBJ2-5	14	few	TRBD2	TGTGCCAGCAGCATCCGAGCGGGAGGAGAGACCCAGTACTTC	CASSIRAGGETQYF
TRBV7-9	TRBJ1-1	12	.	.	TGTGCCAGCGGGGGACAGAACACTGAAGCTTTCTTT	CASGGQNTEAFF
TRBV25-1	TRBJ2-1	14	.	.	TGTGCCAGCACCAAGGGGGGGGGTTACAATGAGCAGTTCTTC	CASTKGGGYNEQFF
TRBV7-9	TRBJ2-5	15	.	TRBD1	TGTGCCAGCAGCTTAGGGACAGGGGCGAGCGAGACCCAGTACTTC	CASSLGTGASETQYF